What follows is one T cell receptor beta chain and its context. The antigen is undetermined. Using immunoSEQ multiplex PCR, the repertoire was profiled, and TCRdb retains in-frame clones only, with some absent. The sample consists of tens of thousands of clones, approximately 96% of them appearing once. The sample originates from a study of graft-versus-host responses after intestinal transplantation. At the level of the study: All recipients were transplanted with multivisceral, liver-intestinal, or isolated intestinal grafts. Anti-thymocyte globulin induction, then tacrolimus and steroids for around 3 years, went to all recipients. Findings and caveats of the study: Within allografts, high graft-versus-host to host-versus-graft clonal ratios were seen among patients with graft-donor T cell macrochimerism. Detection of GvH clones occurred in recipient marrow, and some had their first appearance in ileum or blood.

Trimming took 0 bases from V and 7 from J, leaving 10 bases between them. The CDR3 is 13 residues long. The germline V gene encodes CDR1 PRHDT and CDR2 FYEKMQ (reference sequence). This receptor was identified in a human donor who was the organ donor for an intestinal transplant. This specimen was unstimulated CD8+ T cells sorted from spleen or lymph node cells, taken before transplant. The rearrangement joins TRBV13 to TRBJ2-7; no clear D gene. CDR3 residues: CASSLGDRQEQYF. The DNA of the CDR3 is TGTGCCAGCAGCTTAGGGGATAGGCAGGAGCAGTACTTC.